This T cell receptor beta chain stems from a study of siplizumab effects on memory and regulatory T cells. General observations from the study: Under siplizumab, an average around 69% of mappable alloreactive CD4+ clones were Treg-derived, compared with 25% to 30% in controls. Unstimulated subsets contained matches for only a minor fraction of alloreactive clones.

The method was immunoSEQ multiplex PCR; TCRdb's version includes in-frame clones alone and lacks a portion of them. The sample consists of around 72,000 clones, roughly nine tenths of them appearing once. On this clone itself: Its specificity is not known.

The TCR sequence derives from a human donor in good health. The material sequenced was CD8+ T cells sorted from blood.

The CDR3 spells CSVLAGISYNEQFF. The CDR3 nucleotides are TGCAGCGTCCTAGCGGGGATCTCCTACAATGAGCAGTTCTTC. This chain links TRBV29-1 with TRBJ2-1; 9 nucleotides agree with TRBD2. The V segment lost 6 bases and the J segment 0 bases; nucleotides outside the gene matches: 3. The CDR3 runs 14 residues. Germline-derived CDR1 and CDR2 are SQVTM and ANQGSEA.